This entry lists 22 T cell receptor beta chains sequenced from one sample in a study of sequential checkpoint blockade in melanoma. Specified treatment: randomized to nivolumab then ipilimumab (arm A) or the reverse (arm B). The table came from immunoSEQ multiplex PCR; TCRdb's copy has only in-frame clones and leaves some out. The table has around 13,000 clones, around 76% seen once. This material consisted of CD8+ T cells sorted from blood (inferred from file names), taken from a patient given nivolumab and ipilimumab in sequence. The receptors here all came from a human patient with melanoma. Some clones in this sample may be carry-over from other donors' samples.

V and J are TRBV2 and TRBJ1-1; tentative D call: TRBD1 (6 bases). The CDR3 extends over 15 amino acids. The V gene's germline CDR1 is SNHLY and CDR2 FYNNEI. V lost 8 bases to trimming and J lost 4 bases, with 20 bases between them. The CDR3 sequence: CASLERKGVSTEAFF. DNA for the CDR3: TGTGCCAGCCTAGAAAGGAAGGGGGTGAGCACTGAAGCTTTCTTT.

The V gene is TRBV27, the J gene TRBJ2-1, with no clear D. CDR3 length: 13 amino acids. Germline CDR1 reads MNHEY; CDR2 reads SMNVEV (reference sequence). Trimming removed 2 bases from V and 6 bases from J, with 8 bases in between. Here the CDR3 DNA reads TGTGCCAGCAGTTTAAGCAGGCGCAATGAGCAGTTCTTC. Translated: CASSLSRRNEQFF.

This clone was observed a handful of times. CDR3 amino acids: CASSIRETQYF. As DNA, the CDR3 is TGTGCCAGTAGTATCCGAGAGACCCAGTACTTC. The chain carries TRBV19 and TRBJ2-5; D ambiguous. CDR1 LNHDA and CDR2 SQIVND come from the germline V gene (reference sequence). The CDR3 loop spans 11 amino acids. Trimming cost V 3 bases and J 4 bases, with 3 bases left between them.

This clone was seen only once. The chain carries TRBV4-1 and TRBJ2-7, with 9 bases lining up with TRBD2. This CDR3 comprises 16 residues. In germline, CDR1 is MGHRA, CDR2 YSYEKL. J lost 1 base, V lost 2 bases, and 6 bases had no gene match. The CDR3 nucleotides read TGCGCCAGCAGCCAACTAACTAGCGGGCCATCCTACGAGCAGTACTTC. Protein sequence: CASSQLTSGPSYEQYF.

This clone has ten or more counts. The chain combines TRBV7-6 with TRBJ2-3; possible D gene TRBD2, 5 bases. The V gene lost 3 bases and the J gene lost 1 base, with 11 bases spanning the gap. CDR1 is SGHVS, CDR2 FNYEAQ, per germline. There are 15 residues in the CDR3. CDR3: CASSFTQRGTDTQYF. Written as DNA, the CDR3 is TGTGCCAGCAGCTTCACTCAGAGGGGCACAGATACGCAGTATTTT.

The chain couples TRBV5-1 to TRBJ1-1, with D hard to call. The CDR3 is 14 amino acids. Deletions cut 2 bases from V and 1 base from J, with 9 bases between. Germline loops: CDR1 SGHRS, CDR2 YFSETQ. The CDR3 DNA reads as TGCGCCAGCAGCTTCCGGGTGGAGAACACTGAAGCTTTCTTT. Translated: CASSFRVENTEAFF.

This clone was seen only once. The V gene is TRBV4-1, the J gene TRBJ2-7; 8 bases map to TRBD1. Trimming cost V 0 bases and J 2 bases; bases outside gene matches: 6. CDR1 and CDR2 (germline): MGHRA, YSYEKL. CDR3 length equals 16 residues. The CDR3: CASSQEAGTGAYEQYF. The DNA of the CDR3 is TGCGCCAGCAGCCAAGAAGCCGGGACAGGAGCCTACGAGCAGTACTTC.

The J gene is TRBJ1-1, the V gene TRBV6-5; 9 nucleotides agree with TRBD1. CDR1 is MNHEY, CDR2 SVGAGI, per germline. The V and J ends lost 5 bases and 3 bases, in that order; junction bases with no gene match: 7. The CDR3 runs to 15 residues. CDR3 region: CASSPGQGRYTEAFF. As DNA, the CDR3 is TGTGCCAGCAGTCCCGGACAGGGGAGATACACTGAAGCTTTCTTT.

V usage is TRBV9 and J usage is TRBJ2-6; TRBD1 matches at 7 bases. This CDR3 region has 16 residues. The germline V gene has CDR1 SGDLS and CDR2 YYNGEE. The trim removed 0 bases at V and 2 bases at J, leaving 2 bases unmatched. CDR3 sequence (DNA): TGTGCCAGCAGCGTAGCTGGGACAGCTGGGGCCAACGTCCTGACTTTC. Translating gives CASSVAGTAGANVLTF.

This clone came up once. V gene TRBV4-1 combines with J gene TRBJ1-4, with TRBD1 matching over 9 bases. V lost 2 bases to trimming and J lost 5 bases; unmatched junction nucleotides: 9. CDR1 and CDR2 from the germline V gene are MGHRA and YSYEKL. The CDR3 loop spans 17 amino acids. The CDR3 sequence is CASSQTYPGQGNEKLFF. CDR3 bases: TGCGCCAGCAGCCAAACATATCCGGGACAGGGAAATGAAAAACTGTTTTTT.

This clone was picked up a small number of times. The rearrangement joins TRBV11-2 to TRBJ2-2; 7 bases are shared with TRBD1. Trimming at V came to 1 base and at J to 1 base, leaving 9 bases not matched to a gene. Germline V lookup: CDR1 SGHAT, CDR2 FQNNGV. This CDR3 is 18 amino acids long. The CDR3 coding sequence is TGTGCCAGCAGCTTAGCGGCAAGCCAGGGGGAGAACACCGGGGAGCTGTTTTTT. Protein: CASSLAASQGENTGELFF. Based on the CDR3 plus reference TRBV11-2 and TRBJ2-2, the full variable domain is EAGVAQSPRYKIIEKRQSVAFWCNPISGHATLYWYQQILGQGPKLLIQFQNNGVVDDSQLPKDRFSAERLKGVDSTLKIQPAKLEDSAVYLCASSLAASQGENTGELFFGEGSRLTVL.

The chain employs TRBV9 and TRBJ2-3, with TRBD2 identical over 11 bases. This CDR3 comprises 15 residues. Germline loops: CDR1 SGDLS, CDR2 YYNGEE. The V gene end was trimmed by 4 bases and the J gene end by 0 bases; junction bases not matched to a gene: 1. The CDR3 coding sequence is TGTGCCAGCAGCCTAGCGGGGGGAAGCACAGATACGCAGTATTTT. Its protein is CASSLAGGSTDTQYF.

Points on this clone: This same CDR3 is encoded by further DNA sequences in the sample. The chain joins TRBV28 to TRBJ1-6; 8 nucleotides match TRBD1. CDR3 length: 15 amino acids. CDR1 and CDR2 from the germline V gene are MDHEN and SYDVKM. With 5 bases clipped from V and 9 bases from J, the junction kept 9 bases outside the gene matches. CDR3 DNA sequence: TGTGCCAGCAGTCCCGGACAGGGCCACGGTTCACCCCTCCACTTT. Its translation is CASSPGQGHGSPLHF.

The chain is built from TRBV2 and TRBJ1-3, with 8 bases matching TRBD1. Trimming removed 2 bases from V and 4 bases from J; junction bases left unmatched: 7. Germline V gene data show CDR1 as SNHLY and CDR2 as FYNNEI. The CDR3 consists of 16 residues. CDR3 sequence: CASSERDRILGNTIYF. CDR3 nucleotide sequence: TGTGCCAGCAGTGAACGGGACAGGATACTCGGAAACACCATATATTTT.

V usage is TRBV7-9 and J usage is TRBJ1-2; the D is unclear. V was pared by 0 bases and J by 4 bases, with 12 bases between. Germline V gives CDR1 SEHNR, CDR2 FQNEAQ (reference sequence). The CDR3 contains 15 residues. CDR3 residues: CASSLARGGAYGYTF. The CDR3 DNA sequence: TGTGCCAGCAGCTTAGCGCGGGGAGGCGCCTATGGCTACACCTTC.

V is TRBV4-2 and J is TRBJ1-5, with D perhaps matching TRBD1 (6 bases). Germline V gene data show CDR1 as LGHNA and CDR2 as YNFKEQ. The V end was cut by 4 bases, the J end by 2 bases, with 15 bases between. CDR3 length: 16 amino acids. CDR3 loop: CASSPHLQGGNQPQHF. DNA of the CDR3: TGTGCCAGCAGCCCTCACTTACAGGGAGGCAATCAGCCCCAGCATTTT.

The chain joins TRBV7-8 to TRBJ2-5, with TRBD2 matching over 9 bases. Germline values: CDR1 SGHVS, CDR2 FQNEAQ. The CDR3 length is 14 residues. V was clipped by 8 bases and J by 9 bases; unmatched bases: 13. The CDR3, as DNA: TGTGCCAGCTCTTGGGAAGCGGGGGGCCCCCCCCAGTACTTC. Translated, it gives CASSWEAGGPPQYF.

The gene calls are TRBV7-9 and TRBJ1-1; no definite D call. Germline assignment: CDR1 SEHNR and CDR2 FQNEAQ (reference sequence). The V end was cut by 2 bases, the J end by 5 bases, with 6 bases between. CDR3 length: 12 amino acids. CDR3: CASSLIQTEAFF. The CDR3 DNA reads TGTGCCAGCAGCTTAATCCAAACTGAAGCTTTCTTT. The full variable domain, in which reference TRBV7-9 and TRBJ1-1 provide the parts outside the CDR3, is DTGVSQNPRHKITKRGQNVTFRCDPISEHNRLYWYRQTLGQGPEFLTYFQNEAQLEKSRLLSDRFSAERPKGSFSTLEIQRTEQGDSAMYLCASSLIQTEAFFGQGTRLTVV.

The chain links TRBV7-6 to TRBJ2-5; a weak D match, TRBD1 (5 bases). CDR3 length: 14 amino acids. Germline CDR1 SGHVS, CDR2 FNYEAQ. Trimming left V 3 bases short and J 3 bases short, with 11 bases between. The CDR3 spells CASSLRQIEETQYF. In DNA, the CDR3 is TGTGCCAGCAGCTTGAGACAGATAGAAGAGACCCAGTACTTC.

The V and J genes are TRBV7-9 and TRBJ2-1; 8 nucleotides match TRBD1. Looked up from germline, CDR1 is SEHNR and CDR2 is FQNEAQ (reference sequence). The CDR3 totals 15 residues. Losses at the gene ends were 3 bases for V and 0 bases for J; bases not matched to a gene: 1. CDR3 residues: CASSFGQGSYNEQFF. The CDR3 nucleotides are TGTGCCAGCAGCTTCGGACAGGGCTCCTACAATGAGCAGTTCTTC.

The chain has TRBV4-1 and TRBJ1-4, with D tentatively TRBD1 (6 bases). Germline V lookup: CDR1 MGHRA, CDR2 YSYEKL. V lost 5 bases to trimming and J lost 7 bases, with 20 bases between them. This CDR3 contains 16 residues. The CDR3 sequence is CASSLTPGADGEKLFF. The DNA of the CDR3 is TGCGCCAGCAGCTTGACCCCAGGGGCTGATGGTGAAAAACTGTTTTTT.

The chain has TRBV28 and TRBJ1-2; 7 positions agree with TRBD1. This CDR3 has 16 residues. V was pared by 5 bases and J by 2 bases, with 11 bases of the junction left unmatched. Germline V gene sequence: CDR1 MDHEN, CDR2 SYDVKM. CDR3 sequence: CASSGTRTGLNYGYTF. CDR3 DNA: TGTGCCAGCAGTGGAACCAGGACAGGATTAAACTATGGCTACACCTTC.